These T cell receptor beta chains were read from a single sample in a study of CD8+ T cells in alopecia areata. Profiled with immunoSEQ multiplex PCR; TCRdb holds only in-frame clones, not every one. Found here are more than 150,000 clones, roughly half of them singletons; the top ten hold 10%. Sequenced here: CD8+ T cells sorted from blood, sampled around week 53, from a patient treated with tofacitinib. The source is a human donor with alopecia areata. Each CDR3 is given without its conserved first and last residue. Fields, in order: V gene, CDR3 protein.

>TRBV6-6
ASTWTGDAF
>TRBV27
ASSSPRDRDDTDTQY
>TRBV7-2
ASSSYLTSTEAF
>TRBV6-6
AAKRYEQY
>TRBV7-8
ASSRSSRDRAY
>TRBV4-3
ASSHTSGGAYEQY
>TRBV30
AVGERRGYT
>TRBV25-1
ASSPRVGREGRTIY
>TRBV10-3
AISRDTNTGELF
>TRBV2
ASTEPPLGQGVTGELF
>TRBV6-1
ASTIGGGYT
>TRBV5-4
ASSGDEYYGYT
>TRBV11-2
ASSLGVRAGDYTEAF
>TRBV14
ASADGRDISYEQY
>TRBV6-1
ASSEGLAGTYEQY